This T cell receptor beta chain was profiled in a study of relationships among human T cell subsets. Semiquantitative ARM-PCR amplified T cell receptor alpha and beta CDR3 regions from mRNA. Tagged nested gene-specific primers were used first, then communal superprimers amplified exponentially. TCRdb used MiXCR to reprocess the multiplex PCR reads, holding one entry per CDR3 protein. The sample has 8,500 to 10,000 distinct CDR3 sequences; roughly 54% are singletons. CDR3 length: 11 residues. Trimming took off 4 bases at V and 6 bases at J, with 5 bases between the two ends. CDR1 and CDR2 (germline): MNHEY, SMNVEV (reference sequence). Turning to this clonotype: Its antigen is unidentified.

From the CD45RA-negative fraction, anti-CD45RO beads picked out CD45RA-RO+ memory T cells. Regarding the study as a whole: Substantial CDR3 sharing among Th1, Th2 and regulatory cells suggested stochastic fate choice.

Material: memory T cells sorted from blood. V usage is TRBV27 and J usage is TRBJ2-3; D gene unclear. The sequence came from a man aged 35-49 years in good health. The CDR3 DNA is TGTGCCAGCAGTTCTCAGGATACGCAGTATTTT. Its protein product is CASSSQDTQYF.